This entry lists 18 T cell receptor beta chains sequenced from one sample in a study of T cells after yellow fever vaccination. TCRdb redid the calling of the 5' RACE reads with MiXCR, one entry per CDR3 protein. The data show about 360,000 distinct CDR3 sequences, with 6.2% seen just once and roughly 15% held by the top ten. The starting material was PBMCs, obtained 5 days after the yellow fever booster vaccination. The receptors stem from a man under 40 who received the YFV17D yellow fever vaccine.

Ten or more counts support this clonotype. The chain joins TRBV5-1 to TRBJ2-7; the D gene could be TRBD1 or TRBD2 (5 bases each). V lost 7 bases, J lost 3 bases, and 17 bases lay in between. The CDR3 has 14 amino acids. Looked up from germline, CDR1 is SGHRS and CDR2 is YFSETQ. The CDR3: CASRTGTSNYEQYF. As DNA, the CDR3 is TGCGCCAGCCGGACTGGGACCTCCAACTACGAGCAGTACTTC.

This clonotype turned up a few times. The V gene is TRBV5-1, the J gene TRBJ2-3; 8 nucleotides align to TRBD2. Germline assignment: CDR1 SGHRS and CDR2 YFSETQ. The CDR3 covers 16 residues. V was clipped by 1 base and J by 2 bases; unmatched bases: 6. The CDR3 region is CASSLSVGLATDTQYF. DNA of the CDR3: TGCGCCAGCAGCTTGAGTGTAGGACTAGCCACAGATACGCAGTATTTT.

This chain joins TRBV7-6 and TRBJ2-3; D may be TRBD1 or TRBD2 (5 bases each). The V end was cut by 3 bases, the J end by 2 bases, with 18 bases between. Looked up from germline, CDR1 is SGHVS and CDR2 is FNYEAQ. The CDR3 is 17 amino acids. The CDR3 DNA reads TGTGCCAGCAGCTTCCGGGACCCAATGGCCTTCACAGATACGCAGTATTTT. Translating it yields CASSFRDPMAFTDTQYF.

The V and J genes are TRBV7-2 and TRBJ2-1, with TRBD2 as a possible D gene (7 bases). CDR1 is SGHTA and CDR2 is FQGNSA in the germline V gene. CDR3 size: 12 residues. Between the trimmed V and J ends, which lost 1 base and 12 bases, there was a span of 10 bases. The CDR3 loop is CASSLGGGGQFF. The DNA of the CDR3 is TGTGCCAGCAGCTTAGGGGGAGGGGGGCAGTTCTTC. The full variable domain, rest sourced from reference TRBV7-2 and TRBJ2-1, is GAGVSQSPSNKVTEKGKDVELRCDPISGHTALYWYRQSLGQGLEFLIYFQGNSAPDKSGLPSDRFSAERTGGSVSTLTIQRTQQEDSAVYLCASSLGGGGQFFGPGTRLTVL.

This clonotype was seen many times. The chain carries TRBV20-1 and TRBJ2-1; TRBD2 aligns across 10 bases. Germline CDR1 and CDR2: DFQATT and SNEGSKA (reference sequence). The CDR3 length is 15 residues. J lost 8 bases, V lost 1 base, and 8 bases had no gene match. The CDR3 nucleotides read TGCAGTGCTAGAGCAGCTAGCGGGAGAAATGATGAGCAGTTCTTC. Protein product: CSARAASGRNDEQFF.

The chain uses TRBV7-3 and TRBJ2-5; TRBD1 might be the D (5 bases). The germline gives CDR1 SGHTA, CDR2 FQGTGA. The CDR3 contains 15 residues. Between the trimmed V and J ends, which lost 5 bases and 2 bases, there was a span of 15 bases. CDR3 region: CASSNRRGGQETQYF. The CDR3 DNA reads TGTGCCAGCAGCAACAGAAGGGGTGGGCAAGAGACCCAGTACTTC. Using reference TRBV7-3 and TRBJ2-5 for the parts outside the CDR3, the full variable domain is GAGVSQTPSNKVTEKGKYVELRCDPISGHTALYWYRQSLGQGPEFLIYFQGTGAADDSGLPNDRFFAVRPEGSVSTLKIQRTERGDSAVYLCASSNRRGGQETQYFGPGTRLLVL.

This clonotype turned up a few times. This chain joins TRBV7-9 and TRBJ2-7; D is unresolved. This CDR3 region has 15 residues. The V gene's germline CDR1 is SEHNR and CDR2 FQNEAQ (reference sequence). Deletions cut 7 bases from V and 7 bases from J, with 23 bases between. This chain's CDR3 is CASTLPGPPPREQYF. CDR3 sequence (DNA): TGTGCCAGCACTTTACCCGGGCCCCCACCTCGGGAGCAGTACTTC.

This clonotype appeared many times. The V and J genes are TRBV6-6 and TRBJ2-1; tentatively, D is TRBD1 or TRBD2 (6 bases each). Trimming took off 2 bases at V and 10 bases at J, with 9 bases between the two ends. This CDR3 has 12 amino acids. Germline CDR1 reads MNHNY; CDR2 reads SVGAGI (reference sequence). CDR3 DNA: TGTGCCAGCAGTTACGGCGGGACAGAGCAGTTCTTC. This gives the protein CASSYGGTEQFF.

This clonotype was detected only a few times. This chain links TRBV4-2 with TRBJ2-2; a possible D gene is TRBD1 (5 bases). CDR3 size: 14 residues. V was cut by 1 base and J by 5 bases, with 8 bases left in between. Germline loops: CDR1 LGHNA, CDR2 YNFKEQ. CDR3 DNA: TGTGCCAGCAGCCAAGGACAGATAACCGGGGAGCTGTTTTTT. Protein product: CASSQGQITGELFF.

This clonotype appeared many times. The gene calls are TRBV5-1 and TRBJ1-2, with D hard to call. Trimming shortened V by 0 bases and J by 5 bases, and 8 bases separated the two germline ends. This CDR3 comprises 13 residues. Germline V gene data show CDR1 as SGHRS and CDR2 as YFSETQ. CDR3 region: CASSLDGIYGYTF. CDR3 sequence (DNA): TGCGCCAGCAGCTTGGACGGTATTTATGGCTACACCTTC.

This clonotype was seen repeatedly, ten times or more. The V call is TRBV5-1, the J call TRBJ2-7, with TRBD2 identical over 9 bases. V lost 3 bases to trimming and J lost 1 base; unmatched junction nucleotides: 5. The CDR3 contains 15 residues. CDR1 SGHRS and CDR2 YFSETQ come from the germline V gene. The CDR3 bases are TGCGCCAGCAGCTCTAGCGGGAAAGGGTCCTACGAGCAGTACTTC. It yields the protein CASSSSGKGSYEQYF.

This clonotype was counted ten times or more. The V and J genes are TRBV28 and TRBJ2-1; TRBD1 agrees at 7 bases. Germline V gene lookup returns CDR1 MDHEN and CDR2 SYDVKM. The CDR3 length is 14 residues. With 3 bases clipped from V and 8 bases from J, the junction kept 7 bases outside the gene matches. CDR3 sequence reads: CASSLTGPVYEQFF. CDR3 bases: TGTGCCAGCAGTTTGACAGGGCCCGTCTATGAGCAGTTCTTC.

The V gene is TRBV18, the J gene TRBJ1-3, with 10 nucleotides matching TRBD1. Germline V CDR1 and CDR2: KGHSH, LQKENI. This CDR3 contains 16 residues. With V trimmed by 2 bases and J by 4 bases, 5 bases remained unmatched. CDR3 coding DNA: TGTGCCAGCTCACCAGGGACAGGGGCGGCCGGAAACACCATATATTTT. Translated, it gives CASSPGTGAAGNTIYF.

The rearrangement links TRBV4-2 to TRBJ1-5; D is uncertain. The CDR3 totals 18 residues. Germline V gene data show CDR1 as LGHNA and CDR2 as YNFKEQ. V was cut by 0 bases and J by 0 bases, with 15 bases left in between. The CDR3 region is CASSQEPIRANSNQPQHF. The CDR3 DNA reads as TGTGCCAGCAGCCAAGAACCGATTCGGGCGAATAGCAATCAGCCCCAGCATTTT.

This clonotype was recorded at least ten times. V is TRBV7-2 and J is TRBJ2-3; a possible D gene is TRBD2 (6 bases). V was clipped by 3 bases and J by 2 bases, with 9 bases between them. This CDR3 is built from 14 residues. Germline values: CDR1 SGHTA, CDR2 FQGNSA. The CDR3 loop is CASSFSGLTDTQYF. In DNA form, the CDR3 reads TGTGCCAGCAGCTTTAGCGGACTCACAGATACGCAGTATTTT. Full variable domain (remainder filled in from reference TRBV7-2 and TRBJ2-3): GAGVSQSPSNKVTEKGKDVELRCDPISGHTALYWYRQSLGQGLEFLIYFQGNSAPDKSGLPSDRFSAERTGGSVSTLTIQRTQQEDSAVYLCASSFSGLTDTQYFGPGTRLTVL.

To note about this clonotype: Being one base from a much bigger clone, this may be a read error. This rearrangement joins TRBV7-2 to TRBJ2-7, with a tentative D call TRBD1 (6 bases). There are 16 residues in the CDR3. The germline gives CDR1 SGHTA, CDR2 FQGNSA. DNA for the CDR3: TGTGCCAGCAGCCCTACCCGAAACAGGGACCCCTACGAGCTGTACTTC. Its translation is CASSPTRNRDPYELYF.

This clonotype has at least ten counts. This chain joins TRBV12-3 or TRBV12-4 and TRBJ2-1; the D gene is possibly TRBD2 (6 bases). V was shortened by 8 bases and J by 1 base, with 9 bases between the two germline ends. The CDR3 has 13 amino acids. This CDR3 is CASGRGSYNEQFF. The CDR3 DNA reads TGTGCCAGCGGACGGGGGTCCTACAATGAGCAGTTCTTC.

This clonotype turned up a few times. The chain couples TRBV7-2 to TRBJ1-3; the D gene is possibly TRBD1 (6 bases). Germline CDR1 SGHTA, CDR2 FQGNSA. V shed 1 base and J shed 6 bases, with 13 bases lying between them. The CDR3 loop spans 15 amino acids. The CDR3 here is CASSLEVAGANTIYF. CDR3 DNA: TGTGCCAGCAGCTTAGAAGTGGCGGGGGCAAACACCATATATTTT.